The 10 T cell receptor beta chains reported below all come from one sample, sequenced in a study of identical twins. TCRdb passed the 5' RACE reads through MiXCR, listing each CDR3 protein once. The sample has hundreds of thousands of distinct CDR3 sequences, 6% to 8.5% seen once; the top ten hold under 6%. The sample was also reused in another study, on yellow fever vaccine responses in identical twins.

The sequenced sample consisted of CD8+ T cells sorted from blood. Receptors originate from a woman aged 18-29 years in good health.

V is TRBV7-6 and J is TRBJ2-5; 8 bases align to TRBD1. The CDR3 has 15 residues. Germline-derived CDR1 and CDR2 are SGHVS and FNYEAQ. With 5 bases clipped from V and 5 bases from J, the junction kept 10 bases outside the gene matches. The DNA for the CDR3 is TGTGCCAGCAGCCCCCGGACAGGGTTCGGGGAGACCCAGTACTTC. It is translated as CASSPRTGFGETQYF.

The table lists this clonotype with many counts. This chain joins TRBV20-1 and TRBJ2-1; 7 positions match TRBD1. Germline V CDR1 and CDR2: DFQATT, SNEGSKA (reference sequence). J was trimmed by 0 bases and V by 4 bases; bases with no gene match: 9. This CDR3 is built from 16 residues. The CDR3 protein is CSATPGTAISYNEQFF. The CDR3 nucleotides are TGCAGTGCTACCCCCGGGACAGCAATCTCCTACAATGAGCAGTTCTTC.

The chain uses TRBV15 and TRBJ1-5, with a possible D match to TRBD1 (6 bases). CDR3 length: 14 residues. Per the germline V gene, CDR1 is LNHNV and CDR2 is YYDKDF (reference sequence). Trimming took off 3 bases at V and 6 bases at J, with 12 bases between the two ends. In nucleotides, the CDR3 is TGTGCCACCAGCAGTGACAGGTTGGGTCAGCCCCAGCATTTT. It translates to CATSSDRLGQPQHF.

This clonotype occurred many times. The V call is TRBV7-9, the J call TRBJ2-1, with a tentative D call TRBD1 (6 bases). The CDR3 consists of 16 residues. With 4 bases removed from V and 0 bases from J, the gap between germline ends came to 13 bases. CDR1 is SEHNR and CDR2 is FQNEAQ in the germline V gene (reference sequence). The DNA of the CDR3 is TGTGCCAGCAGCTCTACCGGGACATACTCCTACAATGAGCAGTTCTTC. Its protein product is CASSSTGTYSYNEQFF.

The J gene is TRBJ2-1, the V gene TRBV15; 7 bases are shared with TRBD1. CDR3 length: 16 amino acids. The V segment lost 0 bases and the J segment 3 bases; nucleotides outside the gene matches: 5. Germline lookup yields CDR1 LNHNV and CDR2 YYDKDF (reference sequence). The CDR3 bases are TGTGCCACCAGCAGAGACCGGGACAGCGGCTACAATGAGCAGTTCTTC. This gives the protein CATSRDRDSGYNEQFF. The whole variable domain, remainder taken from reference TRBV15 and TRBJ2-1, is DAMVIQNPRYQVTQFGKPVTLSCSQTLNHNVMYWYQQKSSQAPKLLFHYYDKDFNNEADTPDNFQSRRPNTSFCFLDIRSPGLGDTAMYLCATSRDRDSGYNEQFFGPGTRLTVL.

This clonotype has more than one count but fewer than ten. This sequence joins TRBV2 and TRBJ2-7; 13 positions agree with TRBD2. Trimming took 6 bases from V and 0 from J; bases not matched to a gene: 8. This CDR3 contains 17 residues. Germline assignment: CDR1 SNHLY and CDR2 FYNNEI. In DNA form, the CDR3 reads TGTGCCAGCAGCTTGGGACTAGCGGGGAGAAGCTCCTACGAGCAGTACGTC. This encodes CASSLGLAGRSSYEQYV.

This clonotype appeared a few times. V gene TRBV24-1 combines with J gene TRBJ1-2; 7 bases align to TRBD1. The CDR3 runs 15 residues. Trimming cost V 4 bases and J 5 bases; bases outside gene matches: 9. Germline lookup yields CDR1 KGHDR and CDR2 SFDVKD. In DNA form, the CDR3 reads TGTGCCACCAGTGACTTGGGGACAGATCGTTATGGCTACACCTTC. This sequence encodes CATSDLGTDRYGYTF.

In this sample, this clonotype turned up many times. This chain joins TRBV24-1 and TRBJ2-3; D remains ambiguous. V was clipped by 1 base and J by 0 bases, with 22 bases between them. CDR3 size: 20 residues. The V gene's germline CDR1 is KGHDR and CDR2 SFDVKD. CDR3 amino acids: CATSDFSVLVDRPSTDTQYF. Written as DNA, the CDR3 is TGTGCCACCAGTGATTTCTCGGTGTTGGTCGACCGGCCTAGCACAGATACGCAGTATTTT.

V usage is TRBV2 and J usage is TRBJ2-2; 14 bases are shared with TRBD2. In germline, CDR1 is SNHLY, CDR2 FYNNEI. The CDR3 has 16 amino acids. Unmatched junction bases numbered 4, after V lost 6 bases and J lost 4 bases. The CDR3 DNA sequence: TGTGCCAGCAGGGGACTAGCGGGGGCCCGCACCGGGGAGCTGTTTTTT. Residues: CASRGLAGARTGELFF.

The V and J genes are TRBV5-1 and TRBJ1-1; 9 nucleotides line up with TRBD1. Germline V gene sequence: CDR1 SGHRS, CDR2 YFSETQ. The CDR3 has 16 residues. V lost 2 bases to trimming and J lost 1 base; unmatched junction nucleotides: 6. The CDR3 protein is CASSLLDRGGNTEAFF. Written as DNA, the CDR3 is TGCGCCAGCAGCTTACTGGACAGGGGTGGGAACACTGAAGCTTTCTTT.